Listed below are T cell receptor beta chains from one sample, sequenced in a study of regulatory T cells. Sequencing was performed with immunoSEQ multiplex PCR; in TCRdb, only in-frame clones are kept and a portion is missing. In the table there are about 17,000 clones, more than 90% of which are singletons. Material for sequencing was CD8+ T cells sorted from blood. The source is a person aged 18-30 years with CD3G deficiency. The conserved cysteine and the conserved F or W are not part of the CDR3 here. D genes are given only for firm matches. Clone size, where shown, is once, few, many, or a class for clones that have expanded.

d_call v_call clone_size cdr3_aa
. TRBV27 . ASSPLRVGTDTQY
TRBD2 TRBV6-6 . ASTLDGGAPGKTQY
TRBD1 TRBV27 few ASSPHATGAEKLF
. TRBV7-8 . ASSCYTRKTYGYT
. TRBV2 . ASRGTPKYQETQY
. TRBV5-6 . ASSLAVSGTHYGYT
TRBD1 TRBV5-1 once ASSSQGPEAYEQY
. TRBV9 . ASSVGALGNTIY
TRBD1 TRBV27 . ASSPGQGGNEQF
. TRBV6-5 . ASREVSGYQPQH
. TRBV4-1 . ASSQVGQTTSGNTIY
. TRBV2 . ATLGAGGTGELF
. TRBV4-1 . ASSQNRAAEAF
. TRBV7-7 . ASSFRGGSGRETQY
. TRBV4-1 . ASSQDSTAFYEQY
. TRBV27 . ASLGTTYNEQF
. TRBV5-6 . ASSLVQPYGYT
. TRBV5-1 . ASRAAGAYEQY
. TRBV19 . ASSMTVSYEQY
TRBD1 TRBV6-1 . ASSETGDYGYT
TRBD2 TRBV11-2 . ASSLVGRGEDTQY
. TRBV5-6 . ASSTGSREKLF
. TRBV30 . TWSVGRSYEQY
. TRBV5-4 . ASSSPRGDTYEQY
. TRBV27 . ASSEGRVNEQF
. TRBV4-3 . ASSQDRGADEQF
. TRBV11-2 . ASSLVADYGYT
. TRBV20-1 . SASTNEQF
. TRBV28 once ASSLDGGYEQY
. TRBV6-1 . ASSDWTGDYEQY
. TRBV7-8 once ASSLDREEDTGELF
TRBD1 TRBV19 . ASSIGDSHRVYNQPQH
TRBD1 TRBV6-1 . ASRDRTSGNQPQH
TRBD1 TRBV27 . ASSTTGGNSPLH
. TRBV6-5 . ASSYSGTYSPLH
. TRBV11-2 . ASSSNPEGAYEQY
TRBD2 TRBV4-1 . ASSQAPTSGGAPEQF
TRBD1 TRBV6-1 . ASRTGVDNSPLH
. TRBV4-3 . ASSQDSAGIFYGYT
. TRBV7-9 few ASSQLPRDTDYEQY
. TRBV7-9 . ASSLVGGGTEAF
. TRBV6-1 . ASSSGGGPGNTIY
TRBD2 TRBV2 . ASSDERGATYNEQF
. TRBV30 . AWYRGGGETQY
. TRBV4-1 . ASSPGGNLNEQF
TRBD1 TRBV4-1 . ASSQDPPGGSYEQY
. TRBV4-3 . ASSQGSGPGDTQY
. TRBV11-3 . ASSACWTSSNYGYT
. TRBV19 . ASSDSTDLNTEAF
. TRBV7-2 . ASSFPRERPDYEQY
. TRBV5-4 once ASSLGTEKY
. TRBV30 . ASLLVNKNIQY
TRBD2 TRBV28 . ASSFGLAGAGEQF